Below are 19 T cell receptor beta chains sequenced from a single sample in a study of cytomegalovirus exposure and HLA in healthy donors. The PCR was carried out with 60 Vbeta primers and 13 Jbeta primers. Here immunoSEQ multiplex PCR was the method, and the copy in TCRdb shows in-frame clones only, minus some. The repertoire consists of approximately 150,000 clones, with around 83% occurring once and the leading ten covering 2.5%. The sample comprised PBMCs. These receptors came from a man under 40 in good health and CMV-seropositive.

The chain recombines TRBV19 with TRBJ1-2, with a weak D call TRBD1 (6 bases). CDR1 and CDR2 from the germline V gene are LNHDA and SQIVND (reference sequence). V lost 0 bases and J 4 bases, leaving 15 bases between the germline ends. This CDR3 contains 16 residues. This chain's CDR3 is CASSIDQPGTPYGYTF. In nucleotides, the CDR3 is TGTGCCAGTAGTATAGATCAACCCGGGACACCCTATGGCTACACCTTC.

The rearrangement uses TRBV9 and TRBJ1-2; D is undetermined. Germline CDR1 is SGDLS and CDR2 is YYNGEE. Trimming removed 3 bases from V and 5 bases from J, with 5 bases in between. The CDR3 has 11 residues. CDR3 loop: CASSAGYGYTF. The CDR3 DNA reads TGTGCCAGCAGCGCGGGATATGGCTACACCTTC.

Note on this clone: The germline gene is not matched at one end of the junction; a read error may be the cause. The chain couples TRBV18 to TRBJ1-2; no definite D call. The germline V gene encodes CDR1 KGHSH and CDR2 LQKENI. This CDR3 spans 12 amino acids. The CDR3 region is CASSPGAAHPLF. As DNA, the CDR3 is TGTGCCAGCTCACCAGGAGCGGCCCATCCTCTCTTC.

In this sample, this clone turned up once. The rearrangement uses TRBV5-1 and TRBJ2-4; TRBD1 matches 11 bases. CDR1 and CDR2 from the germline V gene are SGHRS and YFSETQ. J was trimmed by 9 bases and V by 1 base; bases with no gene match: 6. The CDR3 is made up of 15 amino acids. Here the CDR3 reads CASSLSGTGGTIQYF. Here the CDR3 DNA reads TGCGCCAGCAGCTTGAGTGGGACAGGGGGGACCATTCAGTACTTC.

This rearrangement joins TRBV5-1 to TRBJ2-1; D is possibly TRBD2 (5 bases). Germline CDR1 reads SGHRS; CDR2 reads YFSETQ. There are 15 residues in the CDR3. V was shortened by 0 bases and J by 4 bases, with 11 bases between the two germline ends. DNA of the CDR3: TGCGCCAGCAGCTTGGAAGCGGACGGTTACAATGAGCAGTTCTTC. Its protein product is CASSLEADGYNEQFF.

The J gene is TRBJ2-3, the V gene TRBV9, with a tentative D call TRBD2 (5 bases). V was trimmed by 7 bases and J by 4 bases, leaving 16 bases between them. Germline values: CDR1 SGDLS, CDR2 YYNGEE. The CDR3 spans 14 residues. DNA for the CDR3: TGTGCCAGCCGTAGGGCTAGCACGGCAGATACGCAGTATTTT. Its protein is CASRRASTADTQYF.

This clone was counted once. The V and J genes are TRBV19 and TRBJ2-1, with a weak D call TRBD2 (5 bases). CDR1 is LNHDA, CDR2 SQIVND, per germline (reference sequence). The CDR3 contains 16 residues. Trimming pared 5 bases from V and 0 bases from J, leaving 14 bases between. The chain's CDR3 is CASSYFLGSSYNEQFF. The DNA for the CDR3 is TGTGCCAGTAGTTACTTTTTGGGGAGCTCCTACAATGAGCAGTTCTTC.

DNA of the CDR3: TGTGCCAGCAGCCCACAGGGGTCCTACAATGAGCAGTTCTTC. Its translation: CASSPQGSYNEQFF. The chain joins TRBV7-3 to TRBJ2-1; TRBD1 agrees at 7 bases. Germline-derived CDR1 and CDR2 are SGHTA and FQGTGA. The CDR3 has 14 amino acids. V dropped 5 bases and J dropped 1; count of bases not matched to a gene: 2.

The J gene is TRBJ2-6, the V gene TRBV15; 9 nucleotides match TRBD1. Germline CDR1 is LNHNV and CDR2 is YYDKDF (reference sequence). The V gene end was trimmed by 4 bases and the J gene end by 4 bases; junction bases not matched to a gene: 5. CDR3 size: 16 residues. The DNA for the CDR3 is TGTGCCACCAGCAAACAGGGGGCAGGGGGGGCCAACGTCCTGACTTTC. Translated: CATSKQGAGGANVLTF.

This chain uses TRBV7-8 with TRBJ2-7, with 11 nucleotides matching TRBD1. V shed 4 bases and J 3 bases; nucleotides not matched to a gene: 5. CDR1 and CDR2 from the germline V gene are SGHVS and FQNEAQ. The CDR3 sequence is 15 residues long. The CDR3 loop reads CASSSTGTGGYEQYF. Here the CDR3 DNA reads TGTGCCAGCAGCTCAACCGGGACAGGGGGCTACGAGCAGTACTTC.

The chain uses TRBV7-9 and TRBJ2-2; 8 nucleotides agree with TRBD2. The germline CDR1 and CDR2 sequences are SEHNR and FQNEAQ (reference sequence). The CDR3 length is 14 residues. Trimming took 6 bases from V and 4 from J; bases not matched to a gene: 4. The CDR3: CASRYTSGTGELFF. The CDR3 bases are TGTGCCAGCAGGTACACTAGCGGCACCGGGGAGCTGTTTTTT.

The chain joins TRBV6-1 to TRBJ2-7; 13 bases map to TRBD2. The V and J ends lost 8 bases and 7 bases, in that order; junction bases with no gene match: 11. The germline gives CDR1 MNHNS, CDR2 SASEGT. CDR3 size: 15 residues. The CDR3 is CASALLAGGPLEQYF. DNA of the CDR3: TGTGCCAGCGCACTACTAGCGGGAGGGCCGCTTGAGCAGTACTTC.

This clone appeared a single time. CDR3 nucleotide sequence: TGTGCCAGACCGTCTAGCGGGAGAGGCAAGGGTAACAATGAGCAGTTCTTC. Translating gives CARPSSGRGKGNNEQFF. This chain uses TRBV5-3 with TRBJ2-1, with 10 bases fitting TRBD2. TRBV5-3 is flagged as an ORF with uncertain function. V lost 7 bases to trimming and J lost 5 bases; unmatched junction nucleotides: 15. The CDR3 spans 17 residues.

The V call is TRBV9, the J call TRBJ2-1, with 7 bases matching TRBD2. From germline, CDR1 is SGDLS and CDR2 YYNGEE. V dropped 4 bases and J dropped 8; count of bases not matched to a gene: 15. This CDR3 spans 16 amino acids. DNA for the CDR3: TGTGCCAGCAGCCCCTGGTGGGGCGGGAGTAAGGATGAGCAGTTCTTC. Protein sequence: CASSPWWGGSKDEQFF. The full variable domain, completed using reference TRBV9 and TRBJ2-1, is DSGVTQTPKHLITATGQRVTLRCSPRSGDLSVYWYQQSLDQGLQFLIQYYNGEERAKGNILERFSAQQFPDLHSELNLSSLELGDSALYFCASSPWWGGSKDEQFFGPGTRLTVL.

This clone was found once. The V and J genes are TRBV9 and TRBJ1-2; 8 positions match TRBD1. V trimming: 5 bases; J trimming: 0 bases; junction bases outside the gene matches: 9. Germline V gene sequence: CDR1 SGDLS, CDR2 YYNGEE. This CDR3 is 16 amino acids long. This CDR3 reads CASRGTGTKANYGYTF. In DNA form, the CDR3 reads TGTGCCAGCAGGGGGACAGGCACGAAAGCTAACTATGGCTACACCTTC.

J is TRBJ1-1 and V is TRBV7-2; no clear D. The V end lost 0 bases, the J end lost 3 bases, and 17 bases lay between the germline ends. Germline assignment: CDR1 SGHTA and CDR2 FQGNSA. There are 17 residues in the CDR3. This chain's CDR3 is CASSLAFSRVMHTEAFF. The CDR3 DNA is TGTGCCAGCAGCTTAGCCTTTTCGAGGGTGATGCACACTGAAGCTTTCTTT.

The chain uses TRBV4-1 and TRBJ2-1, with TRBD2 matching 13 bases. Looked up from germline, CDR1 is MGHRA and CDR2 is YSYEKL. With 4 bases clipped from V and 8 bases from J, the junction kept 17 bases outside the gene matches. The CDR3 contains 19 residues. The CDR3 DNA sequence: TGCGCCAGCAGCCGCGGAGTAACACTAGCGGGAGGGCCGTGGGATGAGCAGTTCTTC. Protein sequence: CASSRGVTLAGGPWDEQFF.

The chain couples TRBV6-5 to TRBJ2-5; possibly TRBD2 for D (5 bases). Trimming pared 2 bases from V and 2 bases from J, leaving 15 bases between. CDR1 MNHEY and CDR2 SVGAGI come from the germline V gene. This CDR3 has 16 amino acids. The CDR3 loop reads CASSYQVGEGQETQYF. CDR3 in DNA: TGTGCCAGCAGTTACCAAGTGGGAGAAGGGCAAGAGACCCAGTACTTC.

The chain joins TRBV7-9 to TRBJ2-1; a possible D gene is TRBD2 (5 bases). The V gene's germline CDR1 is SEHNR and CDR2 FQNEAQ (reference sequence). Trimming cost V 1 base and J 5 bases, with 12 bases left between them. This CDR3 has 15 residues. CDR3: CASSLVLARNNEQFF. The DNA of the CDR3 is TGTGCCAGCAGCTTAGTGTTAGCGAGAAACAATGAGCAGTTCTTC.